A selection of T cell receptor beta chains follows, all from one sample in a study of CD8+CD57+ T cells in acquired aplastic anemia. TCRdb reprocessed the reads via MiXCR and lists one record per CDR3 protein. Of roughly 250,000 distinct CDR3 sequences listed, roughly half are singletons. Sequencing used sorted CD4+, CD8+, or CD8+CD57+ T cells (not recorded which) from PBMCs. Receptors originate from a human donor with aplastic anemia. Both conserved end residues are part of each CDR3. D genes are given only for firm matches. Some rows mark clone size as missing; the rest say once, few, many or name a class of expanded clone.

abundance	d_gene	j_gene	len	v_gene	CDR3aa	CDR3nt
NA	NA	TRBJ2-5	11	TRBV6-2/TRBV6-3	CASSPRKTQYF	TGTGCCAGCAGTCCCCGAAAGACCCAGTACTTC
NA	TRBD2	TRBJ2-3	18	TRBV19	CASSIGGTSGGALDTQYF	TGTGCCAGTAGTATAGGAGGGACTAGCGGGGGGGCACTAGATACGCAGTATTTT
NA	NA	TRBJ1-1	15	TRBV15	CATSSEAGANTEAFF	TGTGCCACCAGCAGTGAGGCGGGGGCAAACACTGAAGCTTTCTTT
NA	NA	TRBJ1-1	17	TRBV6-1	CASSELIGGGVNTEAFF	TGTGCCAGCAGTGAGTTGATAGGGGGTGGTGTGAACACTGAAGCTTTCTTT
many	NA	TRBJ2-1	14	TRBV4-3	CASSQDRGNYEQFF	TGCGCCAGCAGCCAAGATCGGGGGAACTATGAGCAGTTCTTC
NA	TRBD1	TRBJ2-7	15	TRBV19	CASSIHATGAYEQYF	TGTGCCAGTAGTATTCACGCGACAGGGGCCTACGAGCAGTACTTC
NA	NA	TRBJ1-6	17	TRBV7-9	CASSLARRDALNSPLHF	TGTGCCAGCAGCTTAGCCCGCCGGGACGCTCTTAATTCACCCCTCCACTTT
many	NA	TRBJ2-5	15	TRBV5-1	CASSFVAQGGETQYF	TGCGCCAGCAGCTTCGTGGCACAGGGAGGAGAGACCCAGTACTTC
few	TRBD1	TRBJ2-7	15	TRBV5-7	CASSSPPGTEDGQYF	TGTGCCAGCAGCTCACCACCCGGGACAGAGGACGGGCAGTACTTC
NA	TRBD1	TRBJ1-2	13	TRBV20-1	CSGLSDRVDGYTF	TGCAGTGGTCTTTCCGACAGGGTCGATGGCTACACCTTC
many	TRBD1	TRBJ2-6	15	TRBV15	CATGEGAGGANVLTF	TGTGCCACCGGAGAGGGGGCTGGCGGGGCCAACGTCCTGACTTTC
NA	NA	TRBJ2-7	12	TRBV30	CAWSRPLYEQYF	TGTGCCTGGAGTCGACCGCTTTACGAGCAGTACTTC
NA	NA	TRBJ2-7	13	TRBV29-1	CSVFRDIAYEQYF	TGCAGTGTTTTCCGGGATATCGCCTACGAGCAGTACTTC
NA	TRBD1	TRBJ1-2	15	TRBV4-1	CASSQDYSAGGGYTF	TGCGCCAGCAGCCAAGATTACTCGGCAGGGGGAGGCTACACCTTC
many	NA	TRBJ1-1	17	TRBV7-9	CASNPLSTPAVAPEAFF	TGTGCCAGCAACCCACTCTCAACCCCGGCGGTGGCACCCGAAGCTTTCTTT
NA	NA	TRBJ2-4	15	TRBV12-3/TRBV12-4	CASTSLREQGYIQYF	TGTGCCAGCACATCTCTCCGGGAACAGGGCTACATTCAGTACTTC
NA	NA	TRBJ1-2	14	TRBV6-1	CASSYSRKSYGYTF	TGTGCCAGCAGTTACTCGCGAAAAAGCTATGGCTACACCTTC
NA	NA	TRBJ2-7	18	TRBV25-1	CASSQDWVRAGRGYEQYF	TGCGCCAGCAGCCAAGATTGGGTGCGGGCAGGGCGAGGCTACGAGCAGTACTTC
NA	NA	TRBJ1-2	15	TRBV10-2	CASSQEGGGLYGYTF	TGTGCCAGCAGCCAAGAGGGGGGAGGGCTCTATGGCTACACCTTC
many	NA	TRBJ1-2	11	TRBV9	CASSAREGYTF	TGTGCCAGCAGCGCCCGTGAGGGCTACACCTTC
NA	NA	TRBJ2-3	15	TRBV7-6	CASSSRRASTDTQYF	TGTGCCAGCAGCTCCAGAAGGGCGAGCACAGATACGCAGTATTTT
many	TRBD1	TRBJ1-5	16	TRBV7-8	CASIATGTVSNQPQHF	TGTGCCAGCATCGCAACCGGGACAGTCAGCAATCAGCCCCAGCATTTT
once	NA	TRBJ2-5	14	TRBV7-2	CASSPRGGRETQYF	TGTGCCAGCAGCCCGAGGGGGGGCCGAGAGACCCAGTACTTC
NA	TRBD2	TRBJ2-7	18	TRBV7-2	CASSLAPPPIAGLFEQYF	TGTGCCAGCAGCTTAGCCCCACCGCCGATAGCGGGTTTGTTCGAGCAGTACTTC
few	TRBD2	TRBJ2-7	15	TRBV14	CASSQVAGGPGEQYF	TGTGCCAGCAGCCAAGTAGCGGGGGGGCCTGGGGAGCAGTACTTC
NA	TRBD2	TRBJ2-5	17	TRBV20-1	CSVTTPGTSDIGETQYF	TGCAGTGTAACGACTCCCGGGACTAGCGATATCGGGGAGACCCAGTACTTC
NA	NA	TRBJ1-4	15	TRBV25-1	CASSDLARGGEKLFF	TGTGCCAGCAGTGATCTGGCCAGGGGCGGTGAAAAACTGTTTTTT
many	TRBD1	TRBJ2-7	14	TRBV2	CAVERGRGSYEQYF	TGTGCCGTTGAAAGGGGGCGCGGTTCCTACGAGCAGTACTTC